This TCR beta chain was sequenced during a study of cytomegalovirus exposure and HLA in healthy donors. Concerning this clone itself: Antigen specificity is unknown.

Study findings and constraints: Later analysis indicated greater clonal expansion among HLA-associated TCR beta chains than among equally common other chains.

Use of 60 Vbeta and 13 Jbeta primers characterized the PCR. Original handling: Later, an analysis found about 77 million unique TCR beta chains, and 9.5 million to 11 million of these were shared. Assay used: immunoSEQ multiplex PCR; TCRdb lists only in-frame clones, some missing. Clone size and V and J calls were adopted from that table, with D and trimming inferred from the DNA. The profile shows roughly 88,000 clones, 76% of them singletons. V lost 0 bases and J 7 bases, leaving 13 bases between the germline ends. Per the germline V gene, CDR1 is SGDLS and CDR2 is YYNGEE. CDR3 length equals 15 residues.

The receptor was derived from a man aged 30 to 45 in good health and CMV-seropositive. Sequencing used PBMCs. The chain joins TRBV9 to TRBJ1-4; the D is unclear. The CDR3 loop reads CASSVEPQEGEKLFF. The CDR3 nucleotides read TGTGCCAGCAGCGTAGAACCCCAGGAAGGTGAAAAACTGTTTTTT. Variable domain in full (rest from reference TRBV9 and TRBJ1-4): DSGVTQTPKHLITATGQRVTLRCSPRSGDLSVYWYQQSLDQGLQFLIQYYNGEERAKGNILERFSAQQFPDLHSELNLSSLELGDSALYFCASSVEPQEGEKLFFGSGTQLSVL.